The 15 T cell receptor beta chains given below trace back to one sample, sequenced in a study of blood T cell repertoires in COVID-19. TCRdb's copy holds only in-frame clones and misses some; the assay was immunoSEQ multiplex PCR. This table has around 24,000 clones, over 70% appearing once. Sequencing was performed on peripheral blood. The receptor set was obtained from a middle-aged man with active or convalescent COVID-19.

J is TRBJ2-1 and V is TRBV30; a weak D match, TRBD2 (6 bases). The V end was cut by 8 bases, the J end by 4 bases, with 9 bases between. CDR3 length equals 11 residues. The germline V gene has CDR1 GTSNPN and CDR2 SVGIG (reference sequence). For the CDR3, the DNA is TGTGCCCTTAGCGGATACAATGAGCAGTTCTTC. Its protein product is CALSGYNEQFF.

The chain combines TRBV7-9 with TRBJ1-6; D remains unclear. The V end was cut by 6 bases, the J end by 5 bases, with 17 bases between. This CDR3 is 16 amino acids long. Germline V gene data show CDR1 as SEHNR and CDR2 as FQNEAQ (reference sequence). CDR3 loop: CASREVDFGNNSPLHF. The CDR3, as DNA: TGTGCCAGCAGGGAGGTGGATTTTGGAAATAATTCACCCCTCCACTTT.

This chain connects TRBV7-2 to TRBJ2-5, with 9 bases that match TRBD2. The CDR3 is 16 residues long. Germline V CDR1 and CDR2: SGHTA, FQGNSA. The V gene end was trimmed by 5 bases and the J gene end by 3 bases; junction bases not matched to a gene: 10. The CDR3 region is CASSPYYAGGKETQYF. The CDR3 DNA is TGTGCCAGCAGCCCATACTATGCGGGGGGGAAAGAGACCCAGTACTTC. Full variable domain (remainder filled in from reference TRBV7-2 and TRBJ2-5): GAGVSQSPSNKVTEKGKDVELRCDPISGHTALYWYRQSLGQGLEFLIYFQGNSAPDKSGLPSDRFSAERTGGSVSTLTIQRTQQEDSAVYLCASSPYYAGGKETQYFGPGTRLLVL.

This chain uses TRBV28 with TRBJ1-1; D is possibly TRBD1 (6 bases). Germline values: CDR1 MDHEN, CDR2 SYDVKM. The CDR3 has 12 amino acids. Trimming removed 7 bases at V and 4 bases at J, with 10 bases between. As DNA, the CDR3 is TGTGCCAGCATTAGGGGGGGCACTGAAGCTTTCTTT. Translation: CASIRGGTEAFF.

The V and J genes are TRBV18 and TRBJ1-4, with D possibly TRBD1 on 5 matching bases. CDR1 KGHSH and CDR2 LQKENI come from the germline V gene. CDR3 length equals 13 residues. V shed 6 bases and J shed 3 bases, with 8 bases lying between them. CDR3 loop: CASSGQSNEKLFF. The CDR3 DNA is TGTGCCAGCTCGGGGCAGTCTAATGAAAAACTGTTTTTT.

The CDR3 DNA reads TGTGCCAGCAGCCAAGGGACAGGGCCTGACGAGCAGTACTTC. Its translation is CASSQGTGPDEQYF. The V call is TRBV3-1 (or the pseudogene TRBV3-2), the J call TRBJ2-7; 8 nucleotides line up with TRBD1. This CDR3 region has 14 residues. CDR1 is LGHDT and CDR2 is YNNKEL in the germline V gene (reference sequence). J lost 5 bases, V lost 1 base, and 4 bases had no gene match.

This clone was seen a few times. The V and J genes are TRBV7-2 and TRBJ2-4; 10 bases fit TRBD2. The CDR3 contains 15 residues. Trimming at V came to 5 bases and at J to 0 bases, leaving 1 base not matched to a gene. The germline V gene has CDR1 SGHTA and CDR2 FQGNSA. The chain's CDR3 is CASSSGGGAKNIQYF. CDR3 DNA: TGTGCCAGCAGCAGCGGGGGGGGAGCCAAAAACATTCAGTACTTC.

This clone came up a few times. V usage is TRBV7-9 and J usage is TRBJ2-6, with a tentative D call TRBD1 (5 bases). Germline lookup yields CDR1 SEHNR and CDR2 FQNEAQ (reference sequence). V lost 1 base and J 0 bases, leaving 10 bases between the germline ends. The CDR3 extends over 17 amino acids. CDR3 coding DNA: TGTGCCAGCAGCTTAGGAAAGGGGTACTCTGGGGCCAACGTCCTGACTTTC. Amino acid sequence: CASSLGKGYSGANVLTF.

V is TRBV24-1 and J is TRBJ2-1; 8 bases line up with TRBD2. The length of the CDR3 is 15 residues. Trimming took 5 bases from V and 2 from J; bases not matched to a gene: 4. The germline CDR1 and CDR2 sequences are KGHDR and SFDVKD. In nucleotides, the CDR3 is TGTGCCACCAGTGTTACGACTAGCGCCTACAATGAGCAGTTCTTC. Amino acid sequence: CATSVTTSAYNEQFF.

This clone was counted a few times. The rearrangement links TRBV7-2 to TRBJ2-7, with TRBD1 matching 10 bases. This CDR3 region has 18 residues. Germline V gene data show CDR1 as SGHTA and CDR2 as FQGNSA. V lost 1 base, J lost 5 bases, and 14 bases stayed unmatched. The CDR3 reads CASSLVTPRTGGIHEQYF. The CDR3 nucleotides read TGTGCCAGCAGCTTAGTGACACCACGGACAGGGGGAATCCACGAGCAGTACTTC.

This clone was seen only once. The V and J genes are TRBV5-1 and TRBJ1-3; a possible D gene is TRBD1 (6 bases). CDR1 is SGHRS and CDR2 is YFSETQ in the germline V gene. CDR3 length: 17 residues. V was shortened by 0 bases and J by 3 bases, with 16 bases between the two germline ends. CDR3 loop: CASSLGAGGAVGNTIYF. CDR3 in DNA: TGCGCCAGCAGCTTGGGCGCGGGGGGCGCGGTTGGAAACACCATATATTTT.

V gene TRBV7-9 combines with J gene TRBJ1-6; 8 bases are a match to TRBD1. The CDR3 is made up of 15 amino acids. The V segment lost 5 bases and the J segment 8 bases; nucleotides outside the gene matches: 8. CDR1 and CDR2 from the germline V gene are SEHNR and FQNEAQ (reference sequence). The CDR3 spells CASSIQMTGDSPLHF. Written as DNA, the CDR3 is TGTGCCAGCAGCATCCAAATGACAGGGGATTCACCCCTCCACTTT.

The rearrangement joins TRBV11-3 to TRBJ2-1; TRBD2 is a possible D gene (6 bases). Germline values: CDR1 SGHNT, CDR2 YENEEA. V was clipped by 4 bases and J by 6 bases, with 13 bases between them. CDR3 size: 14 residues. CDR3 loop: CASSSPGLLNEQFF. The CDR3 nucleotides are TGTGCCAGCAGCTCACCGGGACTGCTCAATGAGCAGTTCTTC.

The chain joins TRBV18 to TRBJ2-3; the D gene is possibly TRBD2 (6 bases). The CDR3 is 17 amino acids. V was cut by 2 bases and J by 2 bases, with 17 bases left in between. Germline V lookup: CDR1 KGHSH, CDR2 LQKENI. The CDR3 DNA reads TGTGCCAGCTCACCAAGAGTACGACCTAGCGTCACAGATACGCAGTATTTT. Amino acids: CASSPRVRPSVTDTQYF.

This clone showed up just once. The chain links TRBV28 to TRBJ1-2; 10 positions agree with TRBD1. J was trimmed by 6 bases and V by 5 bases; bases with no gene match: 12. Germline assignment: CDR1 MDHEN and CDR2 SYDVKM. The CDR3 length is 16 residues. Here the CDR3 reads CASSTLPGTGVNGYTF. DNA of the CDR3: TGTGCCAGCAGTACCCTTCCCGGGACAGGGGTAAATGGCTACACCTTC.